Below are 11 T cell receptor beta chains sequenced from a single sample in a study of shared clonotypes between healthy human individuals. Cells designated naive CD8 were CD45RO-negative and were positively selected for CCR7, with terminally differentiated effector memory CD45RA+ cells excluded. Generated by immunoSEQ multiplex PCR, the TCRdb table keeps only in-frame clones and is missing some. The sample records about 2.1 million clones, over 85% being singletons. The specimen was naive CD8+ T cells from PBMCs. Receptor source: a man aged 18 to 29 in good health. Some clones in this sample may be carry-over from other donors' samples.

The chain has TRBV11-2 and TRBJ2-5; unclear D gene. With the DNA end fitting TRBJ2-7 better, the J assignment may be wrong. From germline, CDR1 is SGHAT and CDR2 FQNNGV. The CDR3 consists of 13 residues. CDR3 sequence reads: CASSPPTEYEQYF. The CDR3 DNA follows: TGTGCCAGCAGCCCACCTACTGAGTACGAGCAGTACTTC.

The chain joins TRBV9 to TRBJ2-1, with 7 bases aligning to TRBD2. Germline V lookup: CDR1 SGDLS, CDR2 YYNGEE. J gave up 4 bases and V 2 bases, and 15 bases lay outside the gene matches. The CDR3 spans 18 residues. CDR3 nucleotides: TGTGCCAGCAGCGTTAGCTGGGTGTCTAGCGGAACATACAATGAGCAGTTCTTC. Translation gives CASSVSWVSSGTYNEQFF.

The J gene is TRBJ1-1, the V gene TRBV4-1, with D unclear. Germline lookup yields CDR1 MGHRA and CDR2 YSYEKL. Trimming left V 5 bases short and J 0 bases short, with 19 bases between. The CDR3 totals 17 residues. This CDR3 is CASSFTLPRGLNTEAFF. The CDR3 nucleotides read TGCGCCAGCAGCTTCACCCTCCCCCGAGGTTTGAACACTGAAGCTTTCTTT.

This chain uses TRBV9 with TRBJ2-2, with D perhaps matching TRBD2 (6 bases). Trimming stripped 3 bases from V and 5 bases from J, with 14 bases between. This CDR3 contains 15 residues. Germline values: CDR1 SGDLS, CDR2 YYNGEE. In DNA form, the CDR3 reads TGTGCCAGCAGCGGGGCGGGGTTCAGTACCGGGGAGCTGTTTTTT. Translating it yields CASSGAGFSTGELFF.

V usage is TRBV7-9 and J usage is TRBJ2-7; D tentatively fits TRBD1 or TRBD2 (7 bases each). The ends were cut back, 5 bases at V and 2 bases at J, with 16 bases in the middle. Germline V gene sequence: CDR1 SEHNR, CDR2 FQNEAQ (reference sequence). The CDR3 is 15 amino acids. The CDR3: CASSPGGGTTYEQYF. CDR3 bases: TGTGCCAGCAGCCCAGGGGGGGGGACTACCTACGAGCAGTACTTC.

J is TRBJ1-3 and V is TRBV5-1; TRBD1 agrees at 9 bases. V lost 5 bases to trimming and J lost 2 bases; unmatched junction nucleotides: 5. Germline V lookup: CDR1 SGHRS, CDR2 YFSETQ. The CDR3 extends over 15 amino acids. The CDR3 loop reads CASREGTGPGNTIYF. In DNA form, the CDR3 reads TGCGCCAGCAGGGAGGGGACAGGGCCTGGAAACACCATATATTTT.

V is TRBV4-3 and J is TRBJ2-7, with D possibly TRBD2 on 6 matching bases. V was cut by 0 bases and J by 2 bases, with 11 bases left in between. The CDR3 extends over 15 amino acids. Germline assignment: CDR1 LGHNA and CDR2 YSLEER. The CDR3 loop reads CASSQDRLATYEQYF. Here the CDR3 DNA reads TGCGCCAGCAGCCAAGATAGGCTAGCGACCTACGAGCAGTACTTC.

V is TRBV6-1 and J is TRBJ1-2; 7 bases match TRBD1. The trim removed 6 bases at V and 7 bases at J, leaving 11 bases unmatched. CDR1 MNHNS and CDR2 SASEGT come from the germline V gene. This CDR3 has 14 amino acids. The CDR3 reads CASSPTGLLSGYTF. The CDR3 DNA is TGTGCCAGCAGCCCGACAGGGCTTCTGAGTGGCTACACCTTC.

The genes are TRBV19 and TRBJ2-1, with D possibly TRBD1 on 6 matching bases. Germline V gene lookup returns CDR1 LNHDA and CDR2 SQIVND (reference sequence). V lost 0 bases and J lost 4, with 16 bases in between. The CDR3 has 17 amino acids. This chain's CDR3 is CASSIDRPGALYNEQFF. Here the CDR3 DNA reads TGTGCCAGTAGTATAGATCGACCAGGGGCTTTATACAATGAGCAGTTCTTC.

With respect to this clone: An end of the junction differs from the germline gene, which may be a read error. The gene calls are TRBV30 and TRBJ1-1; D ambiguous. The length of the CDR3 is 11 residues. Germline V lookup: CDR1 GTSNPN, CDR2 SVGIG (reference sequence). The CDR3 DNA sequence: TGTGCCTGGAGTGTATCCCCTTGGGTTACTTTT. This encodes CAWSVSPWVTF.

CDR3 amino acids: CASSPPSAQRSYEQYF. As DNA, the CDR3 is TGTGCCAGTAGTCCCCCCTCCGCGCAGAGATCCTACGAGCAGTACTTC. The rearrangement links TRBV19 to TRBJ2-7; D gene uncertain. CDR1 and CDR2 (germline): LNHDA, SQIVND (reference sequence). V lost 5 bases and J lost 1, with 18 bases in between. The CDR3 length is 16 residues. Using reference TRBV19 and TRBJ2-7 for the parts outside the CDR3, the full variable domain is DGGITQSPKYLFRKEGQNVTLSCEQNLNHDAMYWYRQDPGQGLRLIYYSQIVNDFQKGDIAEGYSVSREKKESFPLTVTSAQKNPTAFYLCASSPPSAQRSYEQYFGPGTRLTVT.